The 8 T cell receptor beta chains given below trace back to one sample, sequenced in a study of blood T cell repertoires in COVID-19. The data were produced by immunoSEQ multiplex PCR, yet TCRdb's version contains in-frame clones alone and is incomplete. The top ten hold less than 3.5% of the sample, which has about 160,000 clones, around 85% seen once. The specimen sequenced was peripheral blood. The receptor set was obtained from a human donor with acute or convalescent COVID-19. The donor label of this sample is uncertain.

V gene TRBV2 combines with J gene TRBJ2-2; TRBD1 might be the D (5 bases). The CDR3 contains 16 residues. V was shortened by 4 bases and J by 1 base, with 13 bases between the two germline ends. The germline gives CDR1 SNHLY, CDR2 FYNNEI. CDR3 sequence (DNA): TGTGCCAGCAGTGTTTCAGGGCGAAAGAACACCGGGGAGCTGTTTTTT. It specifies CASSVSGRKNTGELFF. Drawing the rest from reference TRBV2 and TRBJ2-2, the complete variable domain is EPEVTQTPSHQVTQMGQEVILRCVPISNHLYFYWYRQILGQKVEFLVSFYNNEISEKSEIFDDQFSVERPDGSNFTLKIRSTKLEDSAMYFCASSVSGRKNTGELFFGEGSRLTVL.

V and J are TRBV5-4 and TRBJ2-7; 11 bases align to TRBD1. Germline CDR1 and CDR2: SGHNT and YYREEE (reference sequence). CDR3 length: 17 amino acids. Losses at the gene ends were 0 bases for V and 4 bases for J; bases not matched to a gene: 9. CDR3 region: CASSLAGSRDRGYEQYF. Written as DNA, the CDR3 is TGTGCCAGCAGCTTGGCCGGATCCCGGGACAGGGGGTACGAGCAGTACTTC.

In its sample, this clone was seen a few times. The chain combines TRBV5-1 with TRBJ1-2, with 7 positions matching TRBD1. Germline loops: CDR1 SGHRS, CDR2 YFSETQ. The length of the CDR3 is 14 residues. Trimming removed 4 bases from V and 4 bases from J; junction bases left unmatched: 7. The CDR3 DNA sequence: TGCGCCAGCAGCGCCAACAGGGGAACCTATGGCTACACCTTC. Translating gives CASSANRGTYGYTF.

V and J are TRBV5-1 and TRBJ2-5, with TRBD2 identical over 13 bases. CDR3 length equals 18 residues. The J segment lost 3 bases and the V segment lost 0 bases, leaving 8 bases of the junction unmatched. CDR1 and CDR2 (germline): SGHRS, YFSETQ. The CDR3 bases are TGCGCCAGCAGCTTGGGCACTAGCGGGGGGGCGCTGAAAGAGACCCAGTACTTC. It yields the protein CASSLGTSGGALKETQYF. Full variable domain (missing parts from reference TRBV5-1 and TRBJ2-5): KAGVTQTPRYLIKTRGQQVTLSCSPISGHRSVSWYQQTPGQGLQFLFEYFSETQRNKGNFPGRFSGRQFSNSRSEMNVSTLELGDSALYLCASSLGTSGGALKETQYFGPGTRLLVL.

V and J are TRBV29-1 and TRBJ1-2, with no clear D. Germline V gives CDR1 SQVTM, CDR2 ANQGSEA. The CDR3 contains 10 residues. The ends were cut back, 7 bases at V and 8 bases at J, with 11 bases in the middle. The CDR3 is CSADGSGYTF. CDR3 DNA sequence: TGCAGCGCCGATGGTAGCGGCTACACCTTC.

This chain joins TRBV4-3 and TRBJ1-1; D unresolved. The germline CDR1 and CDR2 sequences are LGHNA and YSLEER. V lost 5 bases and J 1 base, leaving 14 bases between the germline ends. This CDR3 has 15 amino acids. The CDR3 protein is CASSSQPTENTEAFF. The CDR3 DNA reads TGCGCCAGCAGCTCCCAACCAACAGAGAACACTGAAGCTTTCTTT.

The chain joins TRBV6-2 or TRBV6-3 to TRBJ2-1, with 14 bases fitting TRBD2. This CDR3 region has 15 residues. V was pared by 6 bases and J by 9 bases, with 7 bases of the junction left unmatched. Per germline, CDR1 MNHEY and CDR2 SVGEGT. CDR3 amino acids: CASSPTSGGASEQFF. The CDR3 bases are TGTGCCAGCAGCCCGACTAGCGGGGGGGCTAGTGAGCAGTTCTTC.

V and J are TRBV7-2 and TRBJ2-7; D perhaps matches TRBD2 (7 bases). The germline gives CDR1 SGHTA, CDR2 FQGNSA. V lost 3 bases and J 2 bases, leaving 14 bases between the germline ends. The CDR3 extends over 15 amino acids. The CDR3 protein is CASSLGGGDPYEQYF. CDR3 sequence (DNA): TGTGCCAGCAGCTTGGGGGGGGGCGACCCCTACGAGCAGTACTTC.